Shown below are 24 T cell receptor beta chains from a single sample sequenced in a study of cytomegalovirus exposure and HLA in healthy donors. PCR employed 60 Vbeta and 13 Jbeta primers. Measured with immunoSEQ multiplex PCR; TCRdb has only the in-frame clones, and not every one. The sample holds about 130,000 clones, more than 60% seen once. The sequenced sample was PBMCs. The receptors were gathered from a woman aged 40 to 50 in good health and CMV-seronegative.

This chain links TRBV28 with TRBJ1-1; 9 nucleotides agree with TRBD1. Germline assignment: CDR1 MDHEN and CDR2 SYDVKM. This CDR3 is built from 20 residues. J gave up 1 base and V 2 bases, and 17 bases lay outside the gene matches. The CDR3 protein is CASSLNFPGQGTRRNTEAFF. CDR3 nucleotides: TGTGCCAGCAGTTTAAACTTCCCGGGACAGGGTACCAGACGGAACACTGAAGCTTTCTTT.

This chain joins TRBV9 and TRBJ1-3, with 10 nucleotides matching TRBD1. Germline V CDR1 and CDR2: SGDLS, YYNGEE. The CDR3 covers 16 residues. V trimming: 0 bases; J trimming: 3 bases; junction bases outside the gene matches: 3. The DNA of the CDR3 is TGTGCCAGCAGCGTAGCAGGGGACAGGGGTGGAAACACCATATATTTT. Translated: CASSVAGDRGGNTIYF.

V is TRBV10-3 and J is TRBJ2-7; 9 bases map to TRBD2. V lost 1 base and J lost 4; bases outside the gene matches: 5. Germline assignment: CDR1 ENHRY and CDR2 SYGVKD. CDR3 size: 15 residues. The CDR3 sequence: CAISELRGGPYEQYF. The CDR3 bases are TGTGCCATCAGTGAGTTGCGGGGGGGCCCATACGAGCAGTACTTC.

V is TRBV28 and J is TRBJ1-5; a weak D match, TRBD1 (6 bases). The J call may be incorrect, as the DNA end agrees better with TRBJ2-3. Germline CDR1 and CDR2: MDHEN and SYDVKM. CDR3 size: 15 residues. The CDR3 region has the DNA TGTGCCAGCAGTGACCCGGGCAGGGGCAATCAGCCCCAGTATTTT. Translation: CASSDPGRGNQPQYF.

The count of this clone is one. The chain couples TRBV5-5 to TRBJ2-5; D gene unclear. The V gene lost 1 base and the J gene lost 1 base, with 8 bases spanning the gap. CDR3 length equals 14 residues. Germline lookup yields CDR1 SGHKS and CDR2 YYEKEE (reference sequence). CDR3 residues: CASSLIYPQETQYF. The CDR3 bases are TGTGCCAGCAGCTTGATCTACCCCCAAGAGACCCAGTACTTC.

V gene TRBV2 combines with J gene TRBJ1-4; weak D call: TRBD1 (6 bases). CDR3 length: 17 amino acids. The germline V gene has CDR1 SNHLY and CDR2 FYNNEI. Trimming removed 3 bases from V and 7 bases from J, with 21 bases in between. The CDR3 sequence is CASSDPQGGLVGEKLFF. The CDR3 nucleotides read TGTGCCAGCAGTGATCCACAGGGAGGGCTAGTCGGTGAAAAACTGTTTTTT.

As DNA, the CDR3 is TGCAGCGTTGAGGCGGGACTCTCCTACAATGAGCAGTTCTTC. Translation gives CSVEAGLSYNEQFF. The chain recombines TRBV29-1 with TRBJ2-1; tentatively, D is TRBD2 (6 bases). Trimming left V 3 bases short and J 0 bases short, with 9 bases between. The CDR3 has 14 residues. In germline, CDR1 is SQVTM, CDR2 ANQGSEA.

The V call is TRBV5-1, the J call TRBJ2-1, with a possible D match to TRBD1 (5 bases). V was shortened by 4 bases and J by 8 bases, with 7 bases between the two germline ends. There are 11 residues in the CDR3. CDR1 and CDR2 from the germline V gene are SGHRS and YFSETQ. The CDR3 nucleotides are TGCGCCAGCAGCGTGGGGCATGAGCAGTTCTTC. Translating gives CASSVGHEQFF.

The V and J genes are TRBV13 and TRBJ1-3; D perhaps matches TRBD1 (5 bases). CDR3 length equals 14 residues. The germline gives CDR1 PRHDT, CDR2 FYEKMQ (reference sequence). V was clipped by 5 bases and J by 1 base, with 9 bases between them. CDR3 nucleotide sequence: TGTGCCAGCAGCGGGAGGACATCTGGAAACACCATATATTTT. This gives the protein CASSGRTSGNTIYF. The variable domain in full, with the rest retrieved from reference TRBV13 and TRBJ1-3, is AAGVIQSPRHLIKEKRETATLKCYPIPRHDTVYWYQQGPGQDPQFLISFYEKMQSDKGSIPDRFSAQQFSDYHSELNMSSLELGDSALYFCASSGRTSGNTIYFGEGSWLTVV.

In its sample, this clone was seen once. The chain has TRBV14 and TRBJ2-3; 9 nucleotides match TRBD1. V lost 4 bases and J lost 3; bases outside the gene matches: 5. This CDR3 contains 15 residues. Looked up from germline, CDR1 is SGHDN and CDR2 is FVKESK. Here the CDR3 reads CASSPGTGLTDTQYF. The DNA for the CDR3 is TGTGCCAGCAGCCCCGGGACAGGGTTAACAGATACGCAGTATTTT.

The chain uses TRBV10-3 and TRBJ2-7; 12 bases are shared with TRBD1. Losses at the gene ends were 8 bases for V and 6 bases for J; bases not matched to a gene: 5. The germline V gene encodes CDR1 ENHRY and CDR2 SYGVKD. This CDR3 region has 13 residues. The chain's CDR3 is CAILGTGGREQYF. The CDR3 coding sequence is TGTGCCATCTTGGGGACAGGGGGCCGCGAGCAGTACTTC.

The chain links TRBV7-9 to TRBJ2-1, with D possibly TRBD2 on 5 matching bases. CDR1 SEHNR and CDR2 FQNEAQ come from the germline V gene (reference sequence). The CDR3 loop spans 14 amino acids. The CDR3 is CAVSSGSSYNEQFF. CDR3 nucleotide sequence: TGTGCTGTATCGAGCGGCAGCTCCTACAATGAGCAGTTCTTC.

J is TRBJ2-2 and V is TRBV2; 10 bases agree with TRBD2. With 6 bases clipped from V and 6 bases from J, the junction kept 10 bases outside the gene matches. This CDR3 is 16 amino acids long. Germline loops: CDR1 SNHLY, CDR2 FYNNEI. CDR3 amino acids: CASRPPGLAFAGELFF. CDR3 nucleotide sequence: TGTGCCAGCAGACCACCGGGACTAGCGTTCGCCGGGGAGCTGTTTTTT.

The table lists this clone with a few counts. The chain is built from TRBV27 and TRBJ2-7; D remains unclear. CDR1 is MNHEY and CDR2 is SMNVEV in the germline V gene (reference sequence). The ends were cut back, 8 bases at V and 0 bases at J, with 8 bases in the middle. The CDR3 loop spans 12 amino acids. The CDR3, as DNA: TGTGCCAGCTACTCGTCCTCCTACGAGCAGTACTTC. Its protein product is CASYSSSYEQYF.

The chain uses TRBV5-1 and TRBJ2-1; 10 positions match TRBD1. The CDR3 runs to 15 residues. J lost 5 bases, V lost 3 bases, and 5 bases had no gene match. Per the germline V gene, CDR1 is SGHRS and CDR2 is YFSETQ. CDR3 sequence: CASSYRTGGHNEQFF. The CDR3 nucleotides read TGCGCCAGCAGCTACCGGACAGGGGGACACAATGAGCAGTTCTTC. Full variable domain (missing parts from reference TRBV5-1 and TRBJ2-1): KAGVTQTPRYLIKTRGQQVTLSCSPISGHRSVSWYQQTPGQGLQFLFEYFSETQRNKGNFPGRFSGRQFSNSRSEMNVSTLELGDSALYLCASSYRTGGHNEQFFGPGTRLTVL.

This clone was counted only a few times. The rearrangement links TRBV27 to TRBJ2-1; TRBD1 matches at 9 bases. The CDR3 extends over 14 amino acids. Germline CDR1 is MNHEY and CDR2 is SMNVEV (reference sequence). V lost 4 bases and J lost 6; bases outside the gene matches: 4. The CDR3 nucleotides are TGTGCCAGCAGTTGGACAGGGGTGGGCAATGAGCAGTTCTTC. It yields the protein CASSWTGVGNEQFF.

The rearrangement joins TRBV28 to TRBJ1-1; D ambiguous. The CDR3 length is 14 residues. The V gene lost 5 bases and the J gene lost 0 bases, with 10 bases spanning the gap. CDR1 and CDR2 from the germline V gene are MDHEN and SYDVKM. The CDR3 spells CASSPQNLNTEAFF. CDR3 DNA: TGTGCCAGCAGTCCACAAAACCTGAACACTGAAGCTTTCTTT.

This chain uses TRBV4-1 with TRBJ1-4; no definite D call. The length of the CDR3 is 13 residues. V was shortened by 0 bases and J by 7 bases, with 6 bases between the two germline ends. The V gene's germline CDR1 is MGHRA and CDR2 YSYEKL. The CDR3 loop reads CASSQDHSEKLFF. As DNA, the CDR3 is TGCGCCAGCAGCCAAGATCATAGTGAAAAACTGTTTTTT.

V gene TRBV5-6 combines with J gene TRBJ2-7; possible D gene TRBD1, 6 bases. The V end lost 5 bases, the J end lost 1 base, and 16 bases lay between the germline ends. Germline V gene lookup returns CDR1 SGHDT and CDR2 YYEEEE. The CDR3 spans 15 residues. The CDR3 here is CASRETGKASYEQYF. Written as DNA, the CDR3 is TGTGCCAGCAGGGAGACAGGCAAGGCGTCCTACGAGCAGTACTTC.

The genes are TRBV4-2 and TRBJ2-1, with 9 bases fitting TRBD1. The germline gives CDR1 LGHNA, CDR2 YNFKEQ. Trimming removed 3 bases from V and 8 bases from J; junction bases left unmatched: 11. The length of the CDR3 is 16 residues. CDR3 DNA: TGTGCCAGCAGCCAGGCTCGTGGGACAGGGTCCGATGAGCAGTTCTTC. Translating gives CASSQARGTGSDEQFF.

The chain links TRBV7-9 to TRBJ2-7; 7 bases line up with TRBD1. The V segment lost 3 bases and the J segment 0 bases; nucleotides outside the gene matches: 5. Germline assignment: CDR1 SEHNR and CDR2 FQNEAQ (reference sequence). CDR3 length: 15 amino acids. CDR3 in amino acids: CASSFPGTVSYEQYF. CDR3 in DNA: TGTGCCAGCAGCTTCCCAGGGACAGTCTCCTACGAGCAGTACTTC.

The CDR3 bases are TGTGCCAGCAGGCGGGTTGGGACAGGGGGCGAGCAGTACTTC. Protein product: CASRRVGTGGEQYF. The chain recombines TRBV27 with TRBJ2-7; 11 positions agree with TRBD1. The CDR3 contains 14 residues. Germline V CDR1 and CDR2: MNHEY, SMNVEV (reference sequence). J gave up 6 bases and V 6 bases, and 7 bases lay outside the gene matches.

The rearrangement joins TRBV6-6 to TRBJ2-7; 10 nucleotides line up with TRBD1. V gave up 6 bases and J gave up 6 bases; unmatched junction bases: 8. The CDR3 consists of 14 residues. Germline assignment: CDR1 MNHNY and CDR2 SVGAGI (reference sequence). The CDR3 loop reads CASRAGTGDSEQYF. The CDR3 DNA is TGTGCCAGCAGGGCCGGGACAGGGGATTCCGAGCAGTACTTC.

V usage is TRBV28 and J usage is TRBJ1-2; possibly TRBD1 for D (5 bases). The CDR3 has 14 amino acids. The ends were cut back, 6 bases at V and 7 bases at J, with 18 bases in the middle. Looked up from germline, CDR1 is MDHEN and CDR2 is SYDVKM. CDR3 protein: CASRSNPGPAGYTF. The CDR3 DNA follows: TGTGCCAGCAGATCCAATCCAGGGCCTGCTGGCTACACCTTC.